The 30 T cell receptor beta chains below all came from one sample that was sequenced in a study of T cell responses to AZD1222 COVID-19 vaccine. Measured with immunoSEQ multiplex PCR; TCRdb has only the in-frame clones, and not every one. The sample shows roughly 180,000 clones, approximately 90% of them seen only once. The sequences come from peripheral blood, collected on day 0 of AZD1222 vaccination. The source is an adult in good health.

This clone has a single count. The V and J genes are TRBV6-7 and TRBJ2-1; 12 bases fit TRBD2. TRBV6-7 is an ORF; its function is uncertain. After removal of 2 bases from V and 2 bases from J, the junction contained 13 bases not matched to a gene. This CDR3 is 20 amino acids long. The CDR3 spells CASSYPAPTSGRRAYNEQFF. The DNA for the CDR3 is TGTGCCAGCAGTTACCCCGCCCCCACTAGCGGGAGGAGGGCCTACAATGAGCAGTTCTTC.

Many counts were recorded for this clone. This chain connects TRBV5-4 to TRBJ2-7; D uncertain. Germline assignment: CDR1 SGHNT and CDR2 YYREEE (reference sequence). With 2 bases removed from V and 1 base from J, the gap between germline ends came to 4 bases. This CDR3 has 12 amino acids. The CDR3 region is CASSFGSYEQYF. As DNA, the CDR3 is TGTGCCAGCAGCTTTGGATCCTACGAGCAGTACTTC. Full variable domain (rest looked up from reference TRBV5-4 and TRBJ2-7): ETGVTQSPTHLIKTRGQQVTLRCSSQSGHNTVSWYQQALGQGPQFIFQYYREEENGRGNFPPRFSGLQFPNYSSELNVNALELDDSALYLCASSFGSYEQYFGPGTRLTVT.

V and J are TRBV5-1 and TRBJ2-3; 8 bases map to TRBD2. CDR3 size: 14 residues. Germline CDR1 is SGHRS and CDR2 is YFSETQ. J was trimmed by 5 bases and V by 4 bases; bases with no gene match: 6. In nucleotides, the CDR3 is TGCGCCAGCAGCAATCGGGCGGGAGGAGATACGCAGTATTTT. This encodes CASSNRAGGDTQYF.

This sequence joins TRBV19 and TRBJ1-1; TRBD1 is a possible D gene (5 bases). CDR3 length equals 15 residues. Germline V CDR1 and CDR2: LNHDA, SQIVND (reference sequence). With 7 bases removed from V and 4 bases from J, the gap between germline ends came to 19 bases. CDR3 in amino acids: CASTERRAIGTEAFF. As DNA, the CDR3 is TGTGCCAGTACCGAACGCAGGGCAATTGGCACTGAAGCTTTCTTT. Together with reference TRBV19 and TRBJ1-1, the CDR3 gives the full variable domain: DGGITQSPKYLFRKEGQNVTLSCEQNLNHDAMYWYRQDPGQGLRLIYYSQIVNDFQKGDIAEGYSVSREKKESFPLTVTSAQKNPTAFYLCASTERRAIGTEAFFGQGTRLTVV.

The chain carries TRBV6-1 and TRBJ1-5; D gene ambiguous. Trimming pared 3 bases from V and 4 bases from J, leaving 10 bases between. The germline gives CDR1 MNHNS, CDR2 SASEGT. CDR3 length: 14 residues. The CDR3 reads CASSELPPNQPQHF. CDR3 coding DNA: TGTGCCAGCAGTGAGTTACCTCCAAATCAGCCCCAGCATTTT.

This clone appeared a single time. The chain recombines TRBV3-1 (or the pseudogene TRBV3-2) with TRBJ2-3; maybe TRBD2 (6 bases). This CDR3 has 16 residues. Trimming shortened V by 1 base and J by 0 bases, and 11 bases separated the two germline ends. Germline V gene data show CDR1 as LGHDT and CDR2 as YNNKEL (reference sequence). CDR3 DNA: TGTGCCAGCAGCCAAGTCGTGGGACTCAGCACAGATACGCAGTATTTT. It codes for CASSQVVGLSTDTQYF.

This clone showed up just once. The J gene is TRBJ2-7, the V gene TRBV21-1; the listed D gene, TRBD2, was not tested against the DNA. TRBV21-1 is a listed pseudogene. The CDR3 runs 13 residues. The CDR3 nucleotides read TGTGCCAGCAGCAAAGTCCCTAGGTGCGAGCAGTACTTC. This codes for CASSKVPRCEQYF.

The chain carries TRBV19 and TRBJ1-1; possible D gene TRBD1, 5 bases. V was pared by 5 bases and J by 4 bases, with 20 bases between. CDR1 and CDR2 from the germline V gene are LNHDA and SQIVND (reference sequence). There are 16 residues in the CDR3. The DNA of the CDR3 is TGTGCCAGTAGTGGGGACCATCAAGTAAAGGTCACTGAAGCTTTCTTT. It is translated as CASSGDHQVKVTEAFF.

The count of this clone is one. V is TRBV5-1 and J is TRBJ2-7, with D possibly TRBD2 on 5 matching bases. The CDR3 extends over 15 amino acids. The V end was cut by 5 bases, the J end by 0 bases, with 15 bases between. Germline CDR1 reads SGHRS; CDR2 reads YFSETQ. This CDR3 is CASRRTRQSSYEQYF. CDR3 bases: TGCGCCAGCAGGCGTACTAGACAAAGCTCCTACGAGCAGTACTTC.

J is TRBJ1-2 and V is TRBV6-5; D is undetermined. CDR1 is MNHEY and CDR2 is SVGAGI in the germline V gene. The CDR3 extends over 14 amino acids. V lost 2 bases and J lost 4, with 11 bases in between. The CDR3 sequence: CASSYGHSGYGYTF. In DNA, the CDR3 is TGTGCCAGCAGTTACGGTCACAGTGGCTATGGCTACACCTTC.

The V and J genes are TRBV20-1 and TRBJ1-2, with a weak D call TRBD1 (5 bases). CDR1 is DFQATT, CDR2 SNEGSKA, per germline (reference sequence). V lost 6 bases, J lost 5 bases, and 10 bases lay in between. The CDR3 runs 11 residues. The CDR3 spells CSARGYYGYTF. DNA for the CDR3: TGCAGTGCCCGGGGCTATTATGGCTACACCTTC.

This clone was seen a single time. Here the CDR3 reads CASSSGTRPGELFF. The CDR3 coding sequence is TGTGCCAGCAGCTCCGGGACACGGCCCGGGGAGCTGTTTTTT. The chain combines TRBV7-9 with TRBJ2-2; TRBD1 is a possible D gene (6 bases). CDR1 SEHNR and CDR2 FQNEAQ come from the germline V gene (reference sequence). The CDR3 spans 14 residues. V dropped 4 bases and J dropped 6 bases, with 12 bases sitting between them.

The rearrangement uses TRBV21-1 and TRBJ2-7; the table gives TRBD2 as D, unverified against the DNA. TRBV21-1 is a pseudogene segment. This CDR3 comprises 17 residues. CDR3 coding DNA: TGTGCCAGCAGCAAAGGGTTCACTGTGCGGAATTACTACGAGCAGTACTTC. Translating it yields CASSKGFTVRNYYEQYF.

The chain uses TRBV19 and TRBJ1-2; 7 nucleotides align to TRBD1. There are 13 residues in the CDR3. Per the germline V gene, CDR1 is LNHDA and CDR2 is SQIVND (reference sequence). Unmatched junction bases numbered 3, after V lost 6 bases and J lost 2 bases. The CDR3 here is CASSWTGNYGYTF. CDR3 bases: TGTGCCAGTAGCTGGACAGGAAACTATGGCTACACCTTC. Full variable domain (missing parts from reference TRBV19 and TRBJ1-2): DGGITQSPKYLFRKEGQNVTLSCEQNLNHDAMYWYRQDPGQGLRLIYYSQIVNDFQKGDIAEGYSVSREKKESFPLTVTSAQKNPTAFYLCASSWTGNYGYTFGSGTRLTVV.

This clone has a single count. The CDR3 DNA is TGTGCCAGCAGTGAAGGAGGGAGGAGGGCCCCCAATGAAAAACTGTTTTTT. Protein product: CASSEGGRRAPNEKLFF. This chain joins TRBV6-1 and TRBJ1-4; D is unresolved. CDR3 length: 17 residues. Germline V gene data show CDR1 as MNHNS and CDR2 as SASEGT. Trimming removed 1 base from V and 5 bases from J, with 17 bases in between.

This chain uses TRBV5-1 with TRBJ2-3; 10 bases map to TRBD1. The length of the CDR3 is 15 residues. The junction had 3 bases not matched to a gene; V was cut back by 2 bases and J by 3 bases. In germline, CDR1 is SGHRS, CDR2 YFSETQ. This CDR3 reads CASSFRTGGTDTQYF. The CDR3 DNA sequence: TGCGCCAGCAGCTTCCGGACAGGGGGGACAGATACGCAGTATTTT.

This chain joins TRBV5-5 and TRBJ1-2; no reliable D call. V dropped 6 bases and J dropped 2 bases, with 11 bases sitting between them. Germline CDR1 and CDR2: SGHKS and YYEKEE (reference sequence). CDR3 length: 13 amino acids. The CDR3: CASNPLENYGYTF. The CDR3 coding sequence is TGTGCCAGCAACCCCTTGGAAAACTATGGCTACACCTTC.

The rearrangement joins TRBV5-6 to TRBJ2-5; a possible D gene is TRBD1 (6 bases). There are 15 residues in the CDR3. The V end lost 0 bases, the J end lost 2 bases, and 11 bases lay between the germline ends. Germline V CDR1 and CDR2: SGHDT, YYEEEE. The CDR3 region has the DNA TGTGCCAGCAGCTTGGACTACAGGGCGCAAGAGACCCAGTACTTC. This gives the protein CASSLDYRAQETQYF.

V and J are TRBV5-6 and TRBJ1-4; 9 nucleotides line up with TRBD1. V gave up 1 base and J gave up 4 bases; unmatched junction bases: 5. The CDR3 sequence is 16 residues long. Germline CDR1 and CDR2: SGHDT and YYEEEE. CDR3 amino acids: CASSLRPGQGNEKLFF. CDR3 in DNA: TGTGCCAGCAGCTTGAGACCGGGACAGGGTAATGAAAAACTGTTTTTT.

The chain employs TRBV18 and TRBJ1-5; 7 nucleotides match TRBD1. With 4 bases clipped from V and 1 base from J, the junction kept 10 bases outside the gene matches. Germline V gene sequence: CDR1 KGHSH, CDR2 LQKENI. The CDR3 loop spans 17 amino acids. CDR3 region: CASSLIATGQSNQPQHF. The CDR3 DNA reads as TGTGCCAGCTCACTTATCGCGACGGGACAGAGCAATCAGCCCCAGCATTTT.

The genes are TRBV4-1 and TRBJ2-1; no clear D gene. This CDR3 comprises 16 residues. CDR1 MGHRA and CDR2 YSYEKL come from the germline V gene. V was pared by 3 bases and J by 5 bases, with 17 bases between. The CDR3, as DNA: TGCGCCAGCAGCCAGCCCGAGAACAGCGCAAACAATGAGCAGTTCTTC. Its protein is CASSQPENSANNEQFF.

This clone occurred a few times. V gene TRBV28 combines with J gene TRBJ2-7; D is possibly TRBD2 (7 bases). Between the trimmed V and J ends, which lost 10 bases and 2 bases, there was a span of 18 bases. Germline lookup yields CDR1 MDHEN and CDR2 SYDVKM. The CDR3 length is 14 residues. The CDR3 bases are TGTGCCACGACCCTCCGGGGGGCCACCTACGAGCAGTACTTC. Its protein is CATTLRGATYEQYF. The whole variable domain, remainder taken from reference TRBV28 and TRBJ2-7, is DVKVTQSSRYLVKRTGEKVFLECVQDMDHENMFWYRQDPGLGLRLIYFSYDVKMKEKGDIPEGYSVSREKKERFSLILESASTNQTSMYLCATTLRGATYEQYFGPGTRLTVT.

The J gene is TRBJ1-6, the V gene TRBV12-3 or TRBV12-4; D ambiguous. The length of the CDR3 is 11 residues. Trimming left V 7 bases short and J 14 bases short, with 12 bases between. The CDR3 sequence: CASTTLGALHF. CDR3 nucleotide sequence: TGTGCCAGCACCACTCTTGGGGCCCTCCACTTT.

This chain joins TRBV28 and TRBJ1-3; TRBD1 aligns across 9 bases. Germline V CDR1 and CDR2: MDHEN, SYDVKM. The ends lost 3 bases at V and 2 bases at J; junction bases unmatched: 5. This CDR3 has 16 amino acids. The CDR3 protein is CASSFWDRVPGNTIYF. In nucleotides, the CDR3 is TGTGCCAGCAGTTTTTGGGACAGGGTCCCTGGAAACACCATATATTTT.

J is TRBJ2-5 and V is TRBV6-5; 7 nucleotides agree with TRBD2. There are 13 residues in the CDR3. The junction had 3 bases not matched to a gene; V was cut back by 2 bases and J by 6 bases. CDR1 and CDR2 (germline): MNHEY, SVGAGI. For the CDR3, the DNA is TGTGCCAGCAGTTACCCCGGGAGGCAGACCCAGTACTTC. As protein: CASSYPGRQTQYF.

CDR3 nucleotide sequence: TGTGCCAGCAGCCGGGGGAGACAGGGAACTGAAAAACTGTTTTTT. Encoded protein: CASSRGRQGTEKLFF. The chain links TRBV9 to TRBJ1-4, with 7 bases fitting TRBD1. In germline, CDR1 is SGDLS, CDR2 YYNGEE. The length of the CDR3 is 15 residues. V lost 4 bases and J lost 7; bases outside the gene matches: 10.

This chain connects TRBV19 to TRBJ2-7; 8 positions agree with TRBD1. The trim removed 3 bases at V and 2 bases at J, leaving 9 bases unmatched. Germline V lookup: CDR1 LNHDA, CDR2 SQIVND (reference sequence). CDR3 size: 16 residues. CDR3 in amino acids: CASSIGTGPIAYEQYF. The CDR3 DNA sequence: TGTGCCAGTAGTATTGGGACAGGCCCTATCGCCTACGAGCAGTACTTC.

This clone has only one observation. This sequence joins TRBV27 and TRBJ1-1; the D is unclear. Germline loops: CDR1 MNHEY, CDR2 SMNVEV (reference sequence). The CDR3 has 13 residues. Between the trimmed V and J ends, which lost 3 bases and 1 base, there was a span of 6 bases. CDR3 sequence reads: CASSFSKNTEAFF. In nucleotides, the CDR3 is TGTGCCAGCAGTTTTTCCAAGAACACTGAAGCTTTCTTT.

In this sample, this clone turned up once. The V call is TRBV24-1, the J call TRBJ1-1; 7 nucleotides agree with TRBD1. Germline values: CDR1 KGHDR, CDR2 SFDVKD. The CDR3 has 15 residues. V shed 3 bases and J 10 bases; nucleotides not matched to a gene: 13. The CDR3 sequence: CATSDPSRQGGGAFF. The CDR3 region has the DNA TGTGCCACCAGTGATCCCTCGAGACAGGGCGGCGGAGCTTTCTTT.

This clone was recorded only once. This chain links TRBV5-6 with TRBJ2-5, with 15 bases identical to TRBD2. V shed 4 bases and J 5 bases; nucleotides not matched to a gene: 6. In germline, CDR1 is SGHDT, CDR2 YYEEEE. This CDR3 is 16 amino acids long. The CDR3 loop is CASSPGLAGGGETQYF. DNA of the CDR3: TGTGCCAGCAGCCCGGGACTAGCGGGAGGTGGGGAGACCCAGTACTTC.